The text below deals with one T cell receptor (beta chain). Its antigen is not identified. Scientists ran DNA taken from cultured CD4+ T cells through the Oncomine TCR Beta short-read assay for sequencing. TCRdb ran MiXCR on the PCR reads and lists one entry per CDR3 protein. The sample lists approximately 18,000 distinct CDR3 sequences, about 46% seen once, with over 6.5% in the top ten. The treatment was: approximately nine-day PBMC culture with coronavirus spike peptide pools or control peptides (ViraFEST assay). These data originate in a study of vaccination and CD4 T cells after COVID-19. The germline V gene has CDR1 LNHDA and CDR2 SQIVND (reference sequence). There are 15 residues in the CDR3. J gave up 0 bases and V 6 bases, and 6 bases lay outside the gene matches.

The V call is TRBV19, the J call TRBJ2-3; TRBD1 agrees at 7 bases. The receptor comes from a human donor who had recovered from COVID-19. This sample comprised CD4+ T cells from blood, cultured in vitro, obtained after SARS-CoV-2 vaccination. The CDR3 DNA reads TGTGCCAGTAGACGACAGGGCAGTAGCACAGATACGCAGTATTTT. This encodes CASRRQGSSTDTQYF. Variable domain in full (rest from reference TRBV19 and TRBJ2-3): DGGITQSPKYLFRKEGQNVTLSCEQNLNHDAMYWYRQDPGQGLRLIYYSQIVNDFQKGDIAEGYSVSREKKESFPLTVTSAQKNPTAFYLCASRRQGSSTDTQYFGPGTRLTVL.